These 25 T cell receptor beta chains were all obtained from the same sample, sequenced in a study of T cell repertoires in cytomegalovirus infection. No antigen is known for these receptors. Each CDR3 protein is one row after TCRdb ran MiXCR on the reads. Of fewer than 850,000 distinct CDR3 sequences listed, 25% to 35% are singletons. The starting material was cultured CD8+ T cells from PBMCs, obtained from culture after CMV antigen stimulation. These receptors all come from a human donor in good health (CMV status not recorded). Some clones in this sample may be carry-over from other donors' samples.

V is TRBV6-1 and J is TRBJ1-4; D may be TRBD1 (5 bases). V lost 5 bases, J lost 7 bases, and 17 bases lay in between. CDR1 MNHNS and CDR2 SASEGT come from the germline V gene. The length of the CDR3 is 15 residues. CDR3 in amino acids: CASSRPGTVFEKLFF. CDR3 DNA sequence: TGTGCCAGCAGTAGACCCGGGACGGTATTTGAAAAACTGTTTTTT.

The J gene is TRBJ1-2, the V gene TRBV27; D not certain. Trimming took off 3 bases at V and 6 bases at J, with 11 bases between the two ends. The CDR3 has 13 amino acids. The germline CDR1 and CDR2 sequences are MNHEY and SMNVEV (reference sequence). CDR3 loop: CASSFRESDGYTF. The CDR3 DNA follows: TGTGCCAGCAGTTTCCGCGAGTCGGATGGCTACACCTTC.

This chain joins TRBV7-6 and TRBJ1-1, with D uncertain. CDR1 and CDR2 from the germline V gene are SGHVS and FNYEAQ. The CDR3 covers 13 residues. The CDR3 nucleotides read TGTGCTGGCAGCTTACAAATGAACACTGAAGCTTTCTTT. Residues: CAGSLQMNTEAFF.

This clonotype has a handful of counts. V gene TRBV4-3 combines with J gene TRBJ2-2; TRBD1 matches at 9 bases. Germline assignment: CDR1 LGHNA and CDR2 YSLEER. This CDR3 region has 16 residues. V lost 0 bases and J lost 8; bases outside the gene matches: 7. The CDR3 DNA sequence: TGCGCCAGCAGCCAAGAACCCGGGACAGGGACGGGGGAGCTGTTTTTT. Amino acid sequence: CASSQEPGTGTGELFF.

This clonotype was seen repeatedly, ten times or more. V is TRBV12-3 or TRBV12-4 and J is TRBJ1-2; D gene ambiguous. The CDR3 consists of 12 residues. Trimming stripped 5 bases from V and 0 bases from J, with 4 bases between. DNA of the CDR3: TGTGCCAGCAGTACGACTAACTATGGCTACACCTTC. The encoded protein is CASSTTNYGYTF.

The chain uses TRBV27 and TRBJ2-7, with a tentative D call TRBD1 (5 bases). The V end lost 6 bases, the J end lost 7 bases, and 16 bases lay between the germline ends. Germline CDR1 and CDR2: MNHEY and SMNVEV (reference sequence). The CDR3 covers 13 residues. In DNA form, the CDR3 reads TGTGCCAGCAGCCCCCCAGGGAACAAAGAGCAGTACTTC. Protein: CASSPPGNKEQYF.

The table lists this clonotype with a few counts. The junction does not match germline at one end; this may be a read error. J is TRBJ2-5 and V is TRBV7-8; the D gene is possibly TRBD1 (6 bases). This CDR3 spans 12 amino acids. Germline CDR1 reads SGHVS; CDR2 reads FQNEAQ. As DNA, the CDR3 is TGTGCCAGCAGCGTCGCAGGGGTCCCCGCGAACTTC. Amino acid sequence: CASSVAGVPANF.

This clonotype appeared a few times. The chain carries TRBV7-9 and TRBJ2-7; D tentatively fits TRBD1 or TRBD2 (5 bases each). The CDR3 contains 15 residues. V shed 4 bases and J shed 1 base, with 14 bases lying between them. CDR1 is SEHNR and CDR2 is FQNEAQ in the germline V gene (reference sequence). The CDR3 nucleotides read TGTGCCAGCAGCTCCCCATTGAGGGGATCCTACGAGCAGTACGTC. Amino acid sequence: CASSSPLRGSYEQYV.

This sequence joins TRBV6-6 and TRBJ2-5, with D uncertain. This CDR3 has 14 amino acids. The V and J ends lost 0 bases and 4 bases respectively, with 9 bases between them. In germline, CDR1 is MNHNY, CDR2 SVGAGI (reference sequence). CDR3 amino acids: CASSYSTDRETQYF. In DNA, the CDR3 is TGTGCCAGCAGTTACTCGACGGATAGAGAGACCCAGTACTTC.

This chain connects TRBV19 to TRBJ2-6; D is undetermined. The V and J ends lost 3 bases and 0 bases respectively, with 6 bases between them. The germline CDR1 and CDR2 sequences are LNHDA and SQIVND (reference sequence). The CDR3 is 15 amino acids. The CDR3 DNA reads TGTGCCAGTAGTATGCGGCGCTCTGGGGCCAACGTCCTGACTTTC. Its protein is CASSMRRSGANVLTF.

This clonotype was seen only a few times. The chain couples TRBV5-4 to TRBJ2-3; the match to TRBD2 covers 9 bases. Germline-derived CDR1 and CDR2 are SGHNT and YYREEE (reference sequence). This CDR3 has 17 amino acids. With V trimmed by 3 bases and J by 1 base, 9 bases remained unmatched. The chain's CDR3 is CASSYERLAERTDTQYF. The CDR3 DNA reads as TGTGCCAGCAGCTACGAACGACTAGCGGAACGCACAGATACGCAGTATTTT.

The chain links TRBV6-5 to TRBJ1-2; D is unclear. This CDR3 has 16 amino acids. Trimming removed 4 bases at V and 6 bases at J, with 21 bases between. The germline CDR1 and CDR2 sequences are MNHEY and SVGAGI. The CDR3 reads CASSSRPLGVVDGYTF. CDR3 bases: TGTGCCAGCAGTTCGAGACCCCTCGGGGTTGTTGATGGCTACACCTTC.

This chain joins TRBV10-2 and TRBJ1-1; D call uncertain. CDR3 length: 12 amino acids. In germline, CDR1 is WSHSY, CDR2 SAAADI. V was clipped by 1 base and J by 2 bases, with 2 bases between them. CDR3 loop: CASSEYNTEAFF. In nucleotides, the CDR3 is TGCGCCAGCAGTGAGTACAACACTGAAGCTTTCTTT.

This clonotype was picked up a small number of times. Here the CDR3 reads CASSYTQPGTDTQYF. The CDR3 DNA sequence: TGTGCCAGCAGTTACACCCAACCAGGGACAGATACGCAGTATTTT. The rearrangement links TRBV6-6 to TRBJ2-3, with a possible D match to TRBD1 (5 bases). CDR1 is MNHNY and CDR2 is SVGAGI in the germline V gene (reference sequence). The V end lost 2 bases, the J end lost 3 bases, and 12 bases lay between the germline ends. The CDR3 spans 15 residues.

In its sample, this clonotype was seen a few times. The chain combines TRBV18 with TRBJ2-1; TRBD2 is a possible D gene (6 bases). From germline, CDR1 is KGHSH and CDR2 LQKENI. Trimming stripped 6 bases from V and 3 bases from J, with 15 bases between. The CDR3 loop spans 15 amino acids. CDR3 residues: CASSLSAGFYNEQFF. The CDR3 region has the DNA TGTGCCAGCTCCCTCTCAGCGGGTTTCTACAATGAGCAGTTCTTC.

The chain links TRBV12-3 or TRBV12-4 to TRBJ1-3; 10 nucleotides agree with TRBD1. V shed 5 bases, J shed 8 bases, and the junction held 6 bases outside the gene matches. This CDR3 contains 14 residues. The CDR3: CASSEGQGRYTIYF. The CDR3 bases are TGTGCCAGCAGTGAGGGACAGGGGCGGTACACCATATATTTT.

V and J are TRBV4-1 and TRBJ2-5; 13 nucleotides line up with TRBD2. The V gene's germline CDR1 is MGHRA and CDR2 YSYEKL. The CDR3 runs 17 residues. V dropped 0 bases and J dropped 4; count of bases not matched to a gene: 5. The CDR3 loop is CASSQEGTSGMVETQYF. The CDR3 nucleotides are TGCGCCAGCAGCCAAGAGGGGACTAGCGGGATGGTAGAGACCCAGTACTTC.

This clonotype was seen more than once but under ten times. The chain has TRBV7-2 and TRBJ2-6; the D call may be TRBD1 or TRBD2 (5 bases each). Trimming took off 5 bases at V and 0 bases at J, with 17 bases between the two ends. Germline V gene sequence: CDR1 SGHTA, CDR2 FQGNSA. The CDR3 has 18 residues. For the CDR3, the DNA is TGTGCCAGCAGCATTGGGACCTGGGTCCCCTCTGGGGCCAACGTCCTGACTTTC. Residues: CASSIGTWVPSGANVLTF.

This clonotype has more than one count but fewer than ten. V is TRBV20-1 and J is TRBJ2-7; TRBD2 agrees at 9 bases. Unmatched junction bases numbered 12, after V lost 3 bases and J lost 6 bases. Germline assignment: CDR1 DFQATT and CDR2 SNEGSKA (reference sequence). CDR3 length equals 15 residues. CDR3 in DNA: TGCAGTGCTAGTAGGGCTAGCGGGGCCTCTGGCGAGCAGTACGTC. This translates into CSASRASGASGEQYV.

The CDR3 spells CASSSTRASYEQYF. CDR3 DNA: TGTGCCAGCAGTTCTACTAGAGCCTCCTACGAGCAGTACTTC. V and J are TRBV11-2 and TRBJ2-7; tentative D call: TRBD2 (5 bases). The V end was cut by 6 bases, the J end by 0 bases, with 12 bases between. There are 14 residues in the CDR3. CDR1 SGHAT and CDR2 FQNNGV come from the germline V gene.

This clonotype was seen only a few times. The germline gene is not matched at one end of the junction; a read error may be the cause. The chain joins TRBV12-3 or TRBV12-4 to TRBJ1-2, with D uncertain. The CDR3 runs 14 residues. The CDR3 DNA follows: TGTGCCAGCAGGTTAGGGAGGGATTCTAGCGGCTACACCTTC. It yields the protein CASRLGRDSSGYTF.

The chain combines TRBV27 with TRBJ1-5, with D unclear. Germline-derived CDR1 and CDR2 are MNHEY and SMNVEV (reference sequence). Trimming took 8 bases from V and 6 from J, leaving 17 bases between them. The CDR3 has 14 residues. CDR3 in DNA: TGTGCCAGCTCGGGAGGGCGTATTAGTCAGCCCCAGCATTTT. It yields the protein CASSGGRISQPQHF.

This clonotype was counted once. V and J are TRBV3-1 and TRBJ2-3; no clear D gene. Trimming stripped 5 bases from V and 1 base from J, with 13 bases between. The CDR3 runs to 15 residues. Germline lookup yields CDR1 LGHDT and CDR2 YNNKEL (reference sequence). CDR3 DNA: TGTGCCAGCAGCTTGTCCCCCAGAGGCACAGATACGCAGTATTTT. This encodes CASSLSPRGTDTQYF.

This rearrangement joins TRBV27 to TRBJ1-1; 7 bases align to TRBD1. V shed 2 bases, J shed 1 base, and the junction held 4 bases outside the gene matches. The length of the CDR3 is 15 residues. Germline V gene data show CDR1 as MNHEY and CDR2 as SMNVEV (reference sequence). The CDR3 bases are TGTGCCAGCAGTTTAAGGGCAGGGGGGAACACTGAAGCTTTCTTT. Its protein product is CASSLRAGGNTEAFF.

This clonotype showed up just a few times. CDR3 nucleotide sequence: TGCAGCGTTTCGCCCTCGGGACGTTCGAACACCGGGGAGCTGTTTTTT. This gives the protein CSVSPSGRSNTGELFF. V usage is TRBV29-1 and J usage is TRBJ2-2; D might be TRBD1 or TRBD2, each matching 5 bases. The CDR3 runs to 16 residues. Deletions cut 5 bases from V and 0 bases from J, with 16 bases between. The V gene's germline CDR1 is SQVTM and CDR2 ANQGSEA.